This T cell receptor (beta chain) was recorded in a study of blood T cell repertoires in COVID-19. In the original workflow: Estimates of nucleated cell counts were drawn from the amplification of reference gene primers. The data were produced by immunoSEQ multiplex PCR, yet TCRdb's version contains in-frame clones alone and is incomplete. V and J calls and clone size come straight from that table; D and trimming were deduced from the DNA. The data hold around 180,000 clones, with approximately 80% observed a single time. All enrollees were about 18 to 100 years old and from about 25 US areas. Participants' reported clinical history set cohort assignment. This clone is a singleton in its sample. V lost 5 bases and J lost 7, with 20 bases in between. The CDR3 loop spans 15 amino acids. Germline values: CDR1 MNHEY, CDR2 SVGAGI.

This chain joins TRBV6-5 and TRBJ1-1; D not certain. Specimen: PBMCs or T cells enriched from blood (not recorded which). The TCR originated in a middle-aged man who had recovered from COVID-19. The CDR3 nucleotides read TGTGCCAGCAGTCGACCCTCGGGAACCATCTTTGAAGCTTTCTTT. Amino acid sequence: CASSRPSGTIFEAFF.